Sequencing of this T cell receptor (beta chain) was carried out in a study of beta chain features in type 1 diabetes. Points from the study as a whole: TCRB CDR3 length was moderately but significantly reduced in all four CD4+ subsets of Type 1 diabetes patients. The study found fewer insertions and more deletions at VDJ junctions in type 1 diabetes patients. When cDNA is sequenced, cells with high TCR expression could be over-represented.

This clone was picked up a small number of times. Its antigen is unidentified. Germline CDR1 is LNHDA and CDR2 is SQIVND (reference sequence). Trimming took 5 bases from V and 0 from J, leaving 11 bases between them. This CDR3 has 14 amino acids. The whole isolated RNA underwent reverse transcription, so sequencing captured expressed TCRB transcripts. Method: immunoSEQ multiplex PCR; TCRdb's copy keeps in-frame clones and lacks some. The repertoire consists of about 150,000 clones, with around 10% occurring once and the leading ten covering approximately 2%. Input material: central memory CD4+ T cells from blood. This chain joins TRBV19 and TRBJ2-7; unclear D gene. The source of this sequence is a man between 18 and 29 years old in good health. The CDR3 region is CASSSRPNSYEQYF. As DNA, the CDR3 is TGTGCCAGTAGTTCCCGACCAAACTCCTACGAGCAGTACTTC. Using reference TRBV19 and TRBJ2-7 for the parts outside the CDR3, the full variable domain is DGGITQSPKYLFRKEGQNVTLSCEQNLNHDAMYWYRQDPGQGLRLIYYSQIVNDFQKGDIAEGYSVSREKKESFPLTVTSAQKNPTAFYLCASSSRPNSYEQYFGPGTRLTVT.